The present entry profiles one T cell receptor beta chain with its context. Which antigen it targets is not known. Base qualities are missing; no much larger clone stands one base away. The data originate from a study of T cells in Graves' hyperthyroidism and ophthalmopathy (dated by TCRdb to the late 2010s). For context, the study as a whole: A discovery cohort of around 100 patients, fewer than 50 with Graves' ophthalmopathy and 57 with stable Graves' hyperthyroidism, was used to find distinguishing TCR V-J signatures. The paper reports TCR Vbeta CDR3 sequencing of approximately 140 peripheral blood samples: around 41 ophthalmopathy, fewer than 85 hyperthyroidism and around 17 progressor patients. Following sampling, methimazole starting at 30 mg daily was given to hyperthyroidism patients, and high-dose intravenous methylprednisolone was given to ophthalmopathy patients. The 75 to 100 discovery patients were randomly split 7:3 into training and test sets. Whether ophthalmopathy could be predicted prospectively was tested in an independent validation cohort made up of about 20 hyperthyroidism patients plus 17 patients who later progressed to ophthalmopathy. In addition, the study compared T-cell repertoires in thyroid tissue and in blood from several Graves' hyperthyroidism patients. General findings and caveats noted by the study authors: No statistical method was used to set the sample size in advance, and investigators knew the group allocation. In validation, progression to ophthalmopathy was predicted by the model with roughly 69% sensitivity and 72.22% specificity, a median of approximately 6.5 months before onset. Most expanded thyroid clonotypes (frequency above 0.001) were also detected in blood, a finding suggesting that blood repertoires may reflect thyroid immune responses. In cross-validation, a model built on a 13 V-J signature told ophthalmopathy apart from stable hyperthyroidism with 85% to 90% sensitivity and about 81% specificity, and in testing the same model reached 80%/75%.

Including the terminal cysteine and phenylalanine, the CDR3 comprises 16 residues. The sequence is cut down to CDR3 DNA, 48 bases in frame from base 1. The V end loses 5 bases and the J end loses 2 bases, and a stretch of 13 bases separates them. The germline V gene provides CDR1 MDHEN and CDR2 SYDVKM. Graves' hyperthyroidism was defined as stable when no progression to ophthalmopathy occurred over 18 months of follow-up. Hyperthyroidism patients were newly diagnosed, had a disease duration of under 2 months, and were aged 18 to 65 years. The study excluded patients with uncontrolled infections, other autoimmune diseases, pregnancy or lactation. Diagnoses were based on clinical symptoms, serum thyroxine and TRAb, thyroid ultrasound and orbital computed tomography. Total RNA was extracted with Trizol reagent, and quality was checked on an Agilent 2100 Bioanalyzer. The TCR beta CDR3 regions were amplified from RNA transcripts. For the first round of RT-PCR on the TCR CDR3, the HTBI primer set was used together with the Qiagen OneStep RT-PCR kit. Libraries were constructed in a second round of multiplex PCR, after which size selection and purification were performed. Paired-end sequencing of the libraries was performed with 100 bp reads on an Illumina HiSeq2000. The paper's processing steps were these. Raw data were processed with SOAPnuke, discarding reads with adapters, uncalled bases, mean Phred below 15, or no exact constant-primer or identifier match. High-quality paired reads were merged using COPE v1.2.5, and each unique nucleotide sequence was defined as a clonotype. Clonotypes were aligned to IMGT TRBV, TRBD and TRBJ reference segments using MiTCR v1.1. Only V-J combinations with frequency above 0.0001, covering about 99% of repertoires, were analysed. The TCS score was defined as the ratio of F50 (clonal expansion) to E x V (chaos), calculated using BLOSUM62-based TCRdist between CDR3 peptides within each V-J. Welch's t-statistics and random forest reduced around 520 V-J features to 10 to 15, which were used in a naive Bayes classifier (R e1071). The similarity between thyroid and blood repertoires was quantified using the Morisita-Horn index. TCRdb handled the public reads itself, with Q25 trimming in fastp and clone calling in MiXCR, and kept productive beta chains. Each entry is one CDR3 protein sequence, shown with its most common DNA and genes. These V and J calls are TCRdb output, not the study's own analysis. Across this sample there are fewer than 750,000 distinct CDR3 sequences, with 35% to 55% seen only once. Around 7.7% of the sample comes from the top ten.

Source material: peripheral blood or thyroid tissue (not recorded which). This clonotype was obtained from a woman between 18 and 30 years old with Graves' hyperthyroidism. In this chain, TRBV28 is recombined with TRBJ2-6; the D segment could be TRBD1, given 6 matching bases. In nucleotide form, the sequence is TGTGCCAGCAGTCCTACAGGGATGACTGGGGCCAACGTCCTGACTTTC. This yields the protein CASSPTGMTGANVLTF.